The 8 T cell receptor beta chains below come from one sample, sequenced in a study of shared clonotypes between healthy human individuals. Terminally differentiated effector memory CD45RA+ cells were left out of the naive CD8 fraction, which was CD45RO-negative and positively selected for CCR7. Method: immunoSEQ multiplex PCR; TCRdb's copy keeps in-frame clones and lacks some. The sample shows 2 million to 2.5 million clones, about 95% of them seen only once. The sample taken for sequencing was naive CD8+ T cells sorted from blood. The source is a man younger than 35 in good health.

In DNA, the CDR3 is TGTGCCAGCAGTGAGGGCAAGACCCAGTACTTC. Its protein is CASSEGKTQYF. The chain recombines TRBV25-1 with TRBJ2-5; no definite D call. The CDR3 is 11 amino acids. The V gene's germline CDR1 is MGHDK and CDR2 SYGVNS. The V and J ends lost 3 bases and 6 bases respectively, with 5 bases between them. The full variable domain, in which reference TRBV25-1 and TRBJ2-5 provide the parts outside the CDR3, is EADIYQTPRYLVIGTGKKITLECSQTMGHDKMYWYQQDPGMELHLIHYSYGVNSTEKGDLSSESTVSRIRTEHFPLTLESARPSHTSQYLCASSEGKTQYFGPGTRLLVL.

The chain combines TRBV5-1 with TRBJ2-3, with D possibly being TRBD2 (6 bases). The germline V gene has CDR1 SGHRS and CDR2 YFSETQ. The V end lost 4 bases, the J end lost 3 bases, and 15 bases lay between the germline ends. This CDR3 is 15 amino acids long. The CDR3 nucleotides read TGCGCCAGCAGCCCCCCGATAGCGGAGACAGATACGCAGTATTTT. This encodes CASSPPIAETDTQYF.

Here the CDR3 DNA reads TGTGCCAGCAGTTACCAGGGGGCCGGGGAGCTGTTTTTT. Its protein product is CASSYQGAGELFF. The V and J genes are TRBV27 and TRBJ2-2, with 7 bases that match TRBD1. V trimming: 4 bases; J trimming: 6 bases; junction bases outside the gene matches: 2. CDR1 and CDR2 from the germline V gene are MNHEY and SMNVEV (reference sequence). CDR3 length: 13 amino acids.

V and J are TRBV4-3 and TRBJ2-3, with 12 nucleotides matching TRBD2. Germline V gene sequence: CDR1 LGHNA, CDR2 YSLEER. Trimming cost V 0 bases and J 3 bases; bases outside gene matches: 1. This CDR3 region has 16 residues. CDR3: CASSQEGTSGTDTQYF. The CDR3 bases are TGCGCCAGCAGCCAAGAAGGGACTAGCGGGACAGATACGCAGTATTTT.

The V gene is TRBV5-1, the J gene TRBJ2-5; 14 positions agree with TRBD2. V gave up 7 bases and J gave up 4 bases; unmatched junction bases: 15. The germline gives CDR1 SGHRS, CDR2 YFSETQ. The CDR3 is 18 amino acids. CDR3 in amino acids: CASVLEPGLAGALETQYF. In DNA form, the CDR3 reads TGCGCCAGCGTTCTTGAACCGGGACTAGCGGGGGCCCTAGAGACCCAGTACTTC.

The J gene is TRBJ2-5, the V gene TRBV9; tentative D call: TRBD2 (6 bases). The ends were cut back, 0 bases at V and 5 bases at J, with 11 bases in the middle. The CDR3 is made up of 14 amino acids. The germline CDR1 and CDR2 sequences are SGDLS and YYNGEE. CDR3 region: CASSVEEGRETQYF. CDR3 coding DNA: TGTGCCAGCAGCGTAGAGGAGGGGCGGGAGACCCAGTACTTC.

The rearrangement joins TRBV6-5 to TRBJ1-1; D may be TRBD1 (5 bases). The V end lost 6 bases, the J end lost 2 bases, and 13 bases lay between the germline ends. The CDR3 loop spans 14 amino acids. Germline V gene sequence: CDR1 MNHEY, CDR2 SVGAGI. The CDR3 here is CASRFRGDNTEAFF. The CDR3 nucleotides read TGTGCCAGCAGGTTTCGAGGGGACAACACTGAAGCTTTCTTT.

The chain has TRBV13 and TRBJ2-1; D remains unclear. This CDR3 has 17 amino acids. Germline CDR1 and CDR2: PRHDT and FYEKMQ (reference sequence). The V end was cut by 5 bases, the J end by 5 bases, with 22 bases between. The chain's CDR3 is CASSPQNRIPSDNEQFF. In DNA form, the CDR3 reads TGTGCCAGCAGCCCACAAAACCGAATACCGTCGGACAATGAGCAGTTCTTC.